These 28 T cell receptor beta chains came from one sample sequenced in a study of shared clonotypes between healthy human individuals. Libraries were prepared by immunoSEQ multiplex PCR; TCRdb keeps only in-frame clonotypes and omits some of them. Counted here are 2,500,000 or so clones, 85% to 95% occurring once; the ten biggest clones make up 0.13% to 0.15%. Sequenced: naive CD4+ T cells sorted from blood. Subset denoted: CD45RA+ positively selected. These receptors all stem from a man aged 18 to 29 in good health.

This sequence joins TRBV7-3 and TRBJ2-3; D may be TRBD1 (5 bases). The germline V and J ends were trimmed by 5 bases and 5 bases, with 11 bases remaining between them. There are 13 residues in the CDR3. Germline loops: CDR1 SGHTA, CDR2 FQGTGA. The CDR3 reads CASSPSQGDTQYF. DNA for the CDR3: TGTGCCAGCAGCCCCTCCCAGGGAGATACGCAGTATTTT. Complete variable domain (other parts from reference TRBV7-3 and TRBJ2-3): GAGVSQTPSNKVTEKGKYVELRCDPISGHTALYWYRQSLGQGPEFLIYFQGTGAADDSGLPNDRFFAVRPEGSVSTLKIQRTERGDSAVYLCASSPSQGDTQYFGPGTRLTVL.

The rearrangement links TRBV5-6 to TRBJ2-5; TRBD2 aligns across 10 bases. The length of the CDR3 is 16 residues. Per the germline V gene, CDR1 is SGHDT and CDR2 is YYEEEE. V was clipped by 4 bases and J by 1 base; unmatched bases: 7. The CDR3 nucleotides are TGTGCCAGCAGCCAACCCGGGACTAGCGCCCAAGAGACCCAGTACTTC. Its protein product is CASSQPGTSAQETQYF.

J is TRBJ1-4 and V is TRBV28; possibly TRBD1 for D (6 bases). Germline CDR1 MDHEN, CDR2 SYDVKM. Trimming removed 7 bases from V and 7 bases from J, with 16 bases in between. CDR3 size: 14 residues. The CDR3 DNA is TGTGCCAGCACTGGGGGGGGCACGGGTGAAAAACTGTTTTTT. Its translation: CASTGGGTGEKLFF.

The V gene is TRBV2, the J gene TRBJ1-4, with 12 bases identical to TRBD1. V gave up 8 bases and J gave up 8 bases; unmatched junction bases: 6. Germline V gene sequence: CDR1 SNHLY, CDR2 FYNNEI. The CDR3 contains 14 residues. CDR3 coding DNA: TGTGCCAGCCGGGGACAGGGGGCAGGAGAAAAACTGTTTTTT. Residues: CASRGQGAGEKLFF.

The rearrangement uses TRBV6-5 and TRBJ2-3; tentatively, D is TRBD1 or TRBD2 (5 bases each). The V end was cut by 7 bases, the J end by 5 bases, with 13 bases between. In germline, CDR1 is MNHEY, CDR2 SVGAGI. CDR3 length: 13 amino acids. CDR3 sequence reads: CASTRGAVDTQYF. CDR3 coding DNA: TGTGCCAGCACGAGGGGCGCGGTAGATACGCAGTATTTT.

The chain combines TRBV18 with TRBJ1-2; 7 bases align to TRBD1. Germline V gene data show CDR1 as KGHSH and CDR2 as LQKENI. The CDR3 extends over 15 amino acids. J was trimmed by 7 bases and V by 3 bases; bases with no gene match: 11. CDR3: CASSPNAGTESGYTF. CDR3 in DNA: TGTGCCAGCTCACCTAACGCCGGGACAGAAAGTGGCTACACCTTC.

The chain recombines TRBV5-4 with TRBJ2-1, with a possible D match to TRBD1 (6 bases). The CDR3 extends over 14 amino acids. V dropped 2 bases and J dropped 5 bases, with 11 bases sitting between them. CDR1 is SGHNT, CDR2 YYREEE, per germline (reference sequence). CDR3 sequence: CASSFEGTNNEQFF. Written as DNA, the CDR3 is TGTGCCAGCAGCTTCGAGGGGACAAACAATGAGCAGTTCTTC.

J is TRBJ2-4 and V is TRBV5-4; D may be TRBD1 (6 bases). From germline, CDR1 is SGHNT and CDR2 YYREEE (reference sequence). V dropped 0 bases and J dropped 2 bases, with 9 bases sitting between them. This CDR3 comprises 15 residues. The CDR3 coding sequence is TGTGCCAGCAGCTTGGCCAGGGGAACCAAAAACATTCAGTACTTC. Protein product: CASSLARGTKNIQYF.

V usage is TRBV30 and J usage is TRBJ2-3; D is ambiguous. The CDR3 length is 14 residues. The germline CDR1 and CDR2 sequences are GTSNPN and SVGIG (reference sequence). V shed 0 bases and J shed 3 bases, with 10 bases lying between them. CDR3 sequence (DNA): TGTGCCTGGAGTGTACTGGCAGATACAGATACGCAGTATTTT. This sequence encodes CAWSVLADTDTQYF. The full variable domain, in which reference TRBV30 and TRBJ2-3 provide the parts outside the CDR3, is SQTIHQWPATLVQPVGSPLSLECTVEGTSNPNLYWYRQAAGRGLQLLFYSVGIGQISSEVPQNLSASRPQDRQFILSSKKLLLSDSGFYLCAWSVLADTDTQYFGPGTRLTVL.

This clone was detected only once. V and J are TRBV5-6 and TRBJ2-3, with 12 nucleotides matching TRBD2. J was trimmed by 2 bases and V by 2 bases; bases with no gene match: 3. The CDR3 contains 16 residues. Germline-derived CDR1 and CDR2 are SGHDT and YYEEEE. Here the CDR3 DNA reads TGTGCCAGCAGCTTACTAGCGGGGGGCCCCACAGATACGCAGTATTTT. Residues: CASSLLAGGPTDTQYF. The whole variable domain, remainder taken from reference TRBV5-6 and TRBJ2-3, is DAGVTQSPTHLIKTRGQQVTLRCSPKSGHDTVSWYQQALGQGPQFIFQYYEEEERQRGNFPDRFSGHQFPNYSSELNVNALLLGDSALYLCASSLLAGGPTDTQYFGPGTRLTVL.

The rearrangement uses TRBV25-1 and TRBJ1-2; D unclear. The V gene lost 2 bases and the J gene lost 8 bases, with 3 bases spanning the gap. Looked up from germline, CDR1 is MGHDK and CDR2 is SYGVNS. CDR3 size: 10 residues. In DNA, the CDR3 is TGTGCCAGCAGTGAACGAGGCTACACCTTC. Protein sequence: CASSERGYTF.

This clone was found a few times. The V call is TRBV28, the J call TRBJ1-1; no reliable D call. The germline CDR1 and CDR2 sequences are MDHEN and SYDVKM. Trimming took 10 bases from V and 3 from J, leaving 12 bases between them. The CDR3 contains 12 residues. CDR3 DNA sequence: TGTGCCATCCCGGGCCGCGACACTGAAGCTTTCTTT. It codes for CAIPGRDTEAFF.

This clone came up once. This could be a read error, since a much larger clone is one nucleotide away. The chain links TRBV11-3 to TRBJ2-5; D is undetermined. Trimming stripped 1 base from V and 4 bases from J, with 1 base between. In germline, CDR1 is SGHNT, CDR2 YENEEA. The CDR3 is 11 residues long. CDR3 nucleotide sequence: TGTGCCAGCAGCTTAGTAGAGACCCAGTACTTC. Its translation: CASSLVETQYF.

V and J are TRBV2 and TRBJ2-1; no clear D. Trimming removed 0 bases from V and 4 bases from J, with 7 bases in between. Looked up from germline, CDR1 is SNHLY and CDR2 is FYNNEI. CDR3 length: 14 amino acids. CDR3 sequence: CASSEASPYNEQFF. The CDR3 nucleotides are TGTGCCAGCAGTGAAGCATCTCCGTACAATGAGCAGTTCTTC. Together with reference TRBV2 and TRBJ2-1, the CDR3 gives the full variable domain: EPEVTQTPSHQVTQMGQEVILRCVPISNHLYFYWYRQILGQKVEFLVSFYNNEISEKSEIFDDQFSVERPDGSNFTLKIRSTKLEDSAMYFCASSEASPYNEQFFGPGTRLTVL.

Of note for this clone: Other DNA sequences from this sample encode an identical CDR3 as well. V and J are TRBV5-1 and TRBJ2-5, with 9 bases lining up with TRBD2. Germline assignment: CDR1 SGHRS and CDR2 YFSETQ. The CDR3 covers 14 residues. V shed 5 bases and J 4 bases; nucleotides not matched to a gene: 6. The chain's CDR3 is CASRAGGPGETQYF. For the CDR3, the DNA is TGCGCCAGCAGGGCGGGAGGGCCAGGAGAGACCCAGTACTTC.

The chain is built from TRBV13 and TRBJ1-1; 12 nucleotides align to TRBD1. The CDR3 length is 13 residues. Germline V lookup: CDR1 PRHDT, CDR2 FYEKMQ (reference sequence). Trimming at V came to 3 bases and at J to 10 bases, leaving 3 bases not matched to a gene. The CDR3 sequence: CASSFGTGGLAFF. Written as DNA, the CDR3 is TGTGCCAGCAGCTTCGGGACAGGGGGCTTAGCTTTCTTT.

This sequence joins TRBV5-8 and TRBJ2-1, with 10 bases matching TRBD2. Losses at the gene ends were 4 bases for V and 6 bases for J; bases not matched to a gene: 10. Germline CDR1 and CDR2: SGHTS and YDEGEE. The CDR3 is 16 amino acids. The CDR3 region has the DNA TGTGCCAGCAGCCATACAGCGGGAGGGCCGTCCAATGAGCAGTTCTTC. This sequence encodes CASSHTAGGPSNEQFF.

V gene TRBV18 combines with J gene TRBJ2-6; no reliable D call. The CDR3 sequence is 16 residues long. V lost 0 bases and J 0 bases, leaving 6 bases between the germline ends. The germline V gene has CDR1 KGHSH and CDR2 LQKENI. CDR3 DNA: TGTGCCAGCTCACCACCGTCGCTCTCTGGGGCCAACGTCCTGACTTTC. It codes for CASSPPSLSGANVLTF.

This clone appeared once. This chain uses TRBV9 with TRBJ1-2, with D maybe TRBD1 (6 bases). The germline V gene encodes CDR1 SGDLS and CDR2 YYNGEE. The V end lost 0 bases, the J end lost 2 bases, and 8 bases lay between the germline ends. This CDR3 is built from 14 residues. The CDR3 protein is CASSVVGQNYGYTF. In nucleotides, the CDR3 is TGTGCCAGCAGCGTAGTTGGACAGAACTATGGCTACACCTTC.

The J gene is TRBJ2-3, the V gene TRBV5-4; no firm D call. The ends were cut back, 4 bases at V and 11 bases at J, with 23 bases in the middle. CDR3 length: 15 residues. Germline CDR1 and CDR2: SGHNT and YYREEE (reference sequence). Here the CDR3 DNA reads TGTGCCAGCAGCGCAGCTCCCGGCAGAGTCTCTAGGCAGTATTTT. Its protein is CASSAAPGRVSRQYF.

J is TRBJ1-2 and V is TRBV5-1; D gene ambiguous. V was shortened by 3 bases and J by 6 bases, with 12 bases between the two germline ends. In germline, CDR1 is SGHRS, CDR2 YFSETQ. The CDR3 spans 13 residues. For the CDR3, the DNA is TGCGCCAGCAGCTCCGGGTCGTTGGATGGCTACACCTTC. This codes for CASSSGSLDGYTF.

This clone was seen once. V is TRBV7-9 and J is TRBJ2-5; TRBD1 agrees at 7 bases. The J segment lost 0 bases and the V segment lost 1 base, leaving 5 bases of the junction unmatched. The CDR3 totals 16 residues. The V gene's germline CDR1 is SEHNR and CDR2 FQNEAQ (reference sequence). CDR3 protein: CASSLGGTAYQETQYF. In nucleotides, the CDR3 is TGTGCCAGCAGCTTAGGGGGGACAGCGTACCAAGAGACCCAGTACTTC.

This clone has a handful of counts. The chain joins TRBV2 to TRBJ1-6, with TRBD1 matching 8 bases. V lost 5 bases, J lost 9 bases, and 6 bases stayed unmatched. The germline gives CDR1 SNHLY, CDR2 FYNNEI. CDR3 length equals 14 residues. This CDR3 is CASSLGQESSPLHF. DNA for the CDR3: TGTGCCAGCAGTCTGGGACAGGAGAGTTCACCCCTCCACTTT.

This sequence joins TRBV5-1 and TRBJ2-1, with 7 bases lining up with TRBD2. CDR1 SGHRS and CDR2 YFSETQ come from the germline V gene. The CDR3 runs 17 residues. V trimming: 4 bases; J trimming: 6 bases; junction bases outside the gene matches: 16. The CDR3 DNA reads as TGCGCCAGCAGCCTCTCGGCTCGGGCCTCGGGAGGCAATGAGCAGTTCTTC. Residues: CASSLSARASGGNEQFF.

The V call is TRBV5-1, the J call TRBJ1-1, with a possible D match to TRBD1 (5 bases). The CDR3 has 14 amino acids. Trimming left V 7 bases short and J 0 bases short, with 13 bases between. Germline lookup yields CDR1 SGHRS and CDR2 YFSETQ. In DNA, the CDR3 is TGCGCCAGCTTCTCCGGGACGGTGAACACTGAAGCTTTCTTT. Its translation: CASFSGTVNTEAFF.

V gene TRBV15 combines with J gene TRBJ2-4, with 10 bases that match TRBD1. CDR1 LNHNV and CDR2 YYDKDF come from the germline V gene (reference sequence). The V gene end was trimmed by 1 base and the J gene end by 6 bases; junction bases not matched to a gene: 9. CDR3 length: 17 amino acids. The CDR3 DNA reads TGTGCCACCAGCAGAGGGGACTTCGGGGACAGGGGAAACATTCAGTACTTC. Its protein product is CATSRGDFGDRGNIQYF. The variable domain in full, with the rest retrieved from reference TRBV15 and TRBJ2-4, is DAMVIQNPRYQVTQFGKPVTLSCSQTLNHNVMYWYQQKSSQAPKLLFHYYDKDFNNEADTPDNFQSRRPNTSFCFLDIRSPGLGDTAMYLCATSRGDFGDRGNIQYFGAGTRLSVL.

The chain is built from TRBV28 and TRBJ1-5, with D unresolved. V was cut by 3 bases and J by 0 bases, with 9 bases left in between. Germline-derived CDR1 and CDR2 are MDHEN and SYDVKM. This CDR3 is 15 amino acids long. Here the CDR3 reads CASSLDAYSNQPQHF. CDR3 coding DNA: TGTGCCAGCAGTTTGGACGCCTATAGCAATCAGCCCCAGCATTTT.

This clone was found once. This chain links TRBV7-2 with TRBJ2-7; possible D gene TRBD1, 5 bases. Germline values: CDR1 SGHTA, CDR2 FQGNSA. This CDR3 is 15 amino acids long. The germline V and J ends were trimmed by 5 bases and 0 bases, with 14 bases remaining between them. The CDR3 sequence: CASSALQVISYEQYF. As DNA, the CDR3 is TGTGCCAGCAGCGCCCTACAGGTGATCTCCTACGAGCAGTACTTC.